This TCR beta chain was retrieved from a study of cytomegalovirus exposure and HLA in healthy donors (dated by TCRdb to about 2017). Regarding the study in general: An earlier analysis of some 500 of the donors reported roughly 270 Gb of sequence data and about 100 million unique TCR beta sequences from some 180 million T cells. An early release that covered around 590 HLA-typed donors contained approximately 300 gigabases of sequencing data and roughly 84 million unique TCR sequences. The genetic ancestry cluster associated with self-reported Caucasian donors included 70% to 85% of the roughly 360 genotyped donors. The study aimed to test whether cataloging public T cell receptors could reveal signatures of past pathogen exposure. The study used immunosequencing to profile the T cell repertoires of more than 650 subjects and linked those repertoires to cytomegalovirus serostatus. Besides the first cohort of around 670 subjects, a separate validation cohort made up of 120 different subjects was used. High-throughput TCR immunosequencing, statistical association of individual TCRs with disease status, and machine learning were combined to predict cytomegalovirus infection status. To study patterns of TCR occurrence, a later analysis re-analyzed previously published TCR beta repertoires from several hundred donors and added high-resolution HLA genotyping. The later analysis used no new phenotypic data to find candidate immune exposures, relying instead on TCR beta sequences and their occurrence across donors. An earlier analysis of around 640 of the donors used high-throughput TCR beta sequencing to judge whether each TCR beta V gene segment behaved as functional or pseudogenic. Donor age, sex, ethnicity and CMV serostatus were compiled alongside the repertoire data. In a later genetic analysis, genome-wide SNP genotypes for about three fifths of the roughly 670 donors were used, and that subset was treated as a discovery cohort. All discovery cohort repertoires had been generated on a single sequencing platform. HLA typing included class I and class II loci at four-digit resolution. Typing coverage differed by locus: A, B, C, DRB1 and DQB1 were typed in about 620-630 donors, DQA1 in 500 to 550, DPA1 in approximately 600, and DPB1 in 450 to 490. About five DR-DQ haplotypes were handled as single units for association and clustering because linkage in the cohort was strong. Among about 400 genotyped donors of the cohort, an average of around 220,000 unique TCR beta nucleotide sequences was sequenced per donor, of which roughly 17% were non-productive. Points the paper makes about the study in general: In a later analysis, the rate of TCR association differed among HLA loci, with DRB1 alleles having the most associated TCRs and HLA-C alleles having the fewest. In an earlier analysis of 587 of the donors, most TCR beta V segments appeared in productive rearrangements about 90% or about 30% of the time, broadly matching IMGT annotations. V-gene and J-gene trimming of TCR beta chains was associated with a missense DCLRE1C variant in a later genetic analysis, and the association was replicated in an independent cohort. A later analysis found that most CMV-associated TCR beta chains appeared HLA-restricted, with HLA associations seemingly driven largely by CMV exposure. Because counts were too low, more than 15 rarely observed V segments, including chromosome 9 orphons, were excluded from the earlier analysis of some 590 of the donors. A cluster of highly shared sequence variants was judged likely to be a technical artifact of the sequencing pipeline. The authors suggested that the approach could potentially be generalized to other disease states and immunological phenotypes. Presence/absence analyses assumed roughly uniform sequencing depth across donors, an assumption that may not hold. For the cohort, immune exposure information was limited to CMV serostatus. When HLA alleles, especially DR and DQ, strongly co-occurred, TCR associations were difficult to assign to individual alleles. Correlated functional status among segregating V segments might be attributable to linkage disequilibrium, but an unknown experimental factor could not be ruled out. Because HLA typing was missing for some donors at each locus, association tests included only the typed subset. Three of the identified cytomegalovirus-associated TCR beta chains were confirmed in vitro to be specific for cytomegalovirus antigens. A later genetic analysis reported fewer N-insertions in productive TCRs among donors in an Asian-associated ancestry cluster than the approximately 670-donor mean. Cytomegalovirus status was reported to be diagnosed by the classifier with high specificity and sensitivity in both the original and validation cohorts. The study listed approximately 150 TCR beta chains as associated with cytomegalovirus. Several of the top co-occurrence clusters appeared to be linked to parvovirus B19, influenza, CMV and Epstein-Barr virus, according to a later analysis. In a later analysis, some 17,000 TCR beta sequences were associated with specific HLA alleles at a false discovery rate of 0.05. Only TCR beta chains were sequenced in this cohort, and the absence of alpha or paired-chain data limited detectable features. A further reported finding was that TCR beta sequences accurately predicted the HLA-A and HLA-B alleles for most subjects in the first cohort. A later analysis found that HLA-associated TCR beta chains were more clonally expanded and had lower generation probabilities than equally common non-associated chains. Across donors, most TCR sequences were observed very rarely, whereas some public TCRs were present in many individuals.

A note on this clone: Its specific antigen is unknown. Base qualities are not at hand, and no much larger clone is one base apart.

Library creation used the immunoSEQ multiplex PCR assay. The multiplex PCR relied on a mix of 60 forward primers for TCR Vbeta segments and 13 reverse primers for TCR Jbeta segments. The CDR3 region of rearranged TCR beta genes was amplified from genomic DNA with a multiplex PCR assay. On the Illumina HiSeq System, the amplified TCR beta libraries were sequenced as 87-base-pair reads. On the study's bioinformatics: A later analysis counted about 82 million unique TCR beta chains across the 700 or so repertoires, and 10 million to 11 million of these chains were shared by at least two donors. Raw reads were error-corrected and collapsed into unique sequences with a nearest-neighbor algorithm that merged closely related sequences to remove PCR and sequencing errors. To assign V, D and J gene segments, CDR3 sequences were aligned to IMGT reference sequences. For a sequence to be retained, a match of at least six nucleotides was required to both a V gene segment and a J gene segment. Rearrangements were classified as productive when the CDR3 lacked stop codons and remained in frame with V and J, and all other rearrangements were classified as non-productive. CDR3 was defined according to IMGT convention as the region running from the second conserved V-encoded cysteine to the conserved J-encoded phenylalanine. The earlier analysis of about 560 of the donors excluded any sequence lacking an unambiguous match to a single V gene segment. An earlier analysis of 587 of the donors classified V segments as functional when productive rearrangements were above 56.7% and as segregating when the standard deviation between donors was above 5%. To diagnose cytomegalovirus status from the catalog of TCR beta chain sequences, a statistical classification framework was built. A later analysis assigned V and J genes by comparing TCR nucleotide sequences with IMGT/GENE-DB human TR gene sequences. In a later analysis, CDR3 sequences and most-parsimonious VDJ recombination scenarios were assigned using the TCRdist pipeline. In a later analysis, each TCR beta chain was defined by its CDR3 amino acid sequence together with its V-gene family, and reads lacking a unique V-gene family were excluded. To address suspected cross-contamination and a sequencing artifact, a later analysis removed under 600 highly shared, low-generation-probability nucleotide sequences. A later analysis calculated a clonal expansion index for each public chain from normalized within-repertoire ranks of inferred template counts. In a later analysis, generation probabilities were computed using a VDJ recombination model fitted to out-of-frame rearrangements, and the results were checked against IGoR. In a later analysis, TCR-TCR, TCR-HLA and TCR-CMV co-occurrence was scored with hypergeometric tests, and a repertoire-size bias correction was applied to TCR pairs. In a later analysis, false discovery rates were estimated by permuting HLA or CMV assignments 20 times. In a later analysis, co-occurring TCRs were grouped using DBSCAN, and TCRdist sequence similarity was added for clustering within HLA-allele-positive subsets. For co-occurrence clustering, repertoires with fewer than 30,000 or more than 120,000 public chains were excluded, along with roughly 5 repertoires with anomalous nucleotide sharing. This is the immuneACCESS table as TCRdb keeps it, with only in-frame sequences that have V and J called. A part of the clones is gone; compared with another copy, unresolved V genes explain less than half, and the rest is unexplained. That table furnishes V, J and clone size, whereas the DNA furnished D and trimming. Here the sample has roughly 100,000 clones; 70% to 85% occur a single time. About a tenth of the sample lies in the top ten.

The cohort comprised hundreds of healthy bone marrow donors. Cohort members were all nominally healthy when sampled, although unrecorded immune exposures were likely present. Of the approximately 700 cohort members, just under 300 had a positive CMV serostatus and 352 had a negative one, while no CMV serostatus was recorded for the donor. Each donor provided a peripheral blood sample, and peripheral blood mononuclear cells were used for TCR beta sequencing. Genomic DNA extraction from the blood cell samples was performed with the Qiagen DNeasy Blood Extraction Kit. The sequencing input was PBMCs. This sequence was found in a human donor in good health.

CDR3 protein: CSGGDRGKGEQYF. The sequence in DNA is TGCAGCGGAGGGGACAGGGGAAAAGGTGAGCAGTACTTC. The rearranged segments are TRBV29-1 and TRBJ2-7, and 10 junction bases match TRBD1. Ends trimmed: V by 7 bases, J by 7 bases; bases unmatched to a gene: 10. CDR3 length: 13 amino acids, cysteine to phenylalanine. Just the 39-base CDR3 DNA is kept, in frame starting at base 1. CDR1 is given as SQVTM and CDR2 as ANQGSEA, both from the germline V gene.